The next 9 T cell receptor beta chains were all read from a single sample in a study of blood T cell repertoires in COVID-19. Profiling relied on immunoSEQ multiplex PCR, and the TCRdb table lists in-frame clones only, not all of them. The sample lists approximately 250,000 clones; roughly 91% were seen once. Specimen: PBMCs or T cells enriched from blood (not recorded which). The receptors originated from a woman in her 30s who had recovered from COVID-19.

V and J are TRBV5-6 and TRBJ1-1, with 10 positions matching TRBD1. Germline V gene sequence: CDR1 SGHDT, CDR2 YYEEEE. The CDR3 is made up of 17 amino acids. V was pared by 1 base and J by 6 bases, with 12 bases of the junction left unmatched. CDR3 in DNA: TGTGCCAGCAGCTTGAGCCGGGACAGGGGAAGGAAGGCTGAAGCTTTCTTT. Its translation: CASSLSRDRGRKAEAFF. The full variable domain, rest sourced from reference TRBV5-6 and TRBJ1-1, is DAGVTQSPTHLIKTRGQQVTLRCSPKSGHDTVSWYQQALGQGPQFIFQYYEEEERQRGNFPDRFSGHQFPNYSSELNVNALLLGDSALYLCASSLSRDRGRKAEAFFGQGTRLTVV.

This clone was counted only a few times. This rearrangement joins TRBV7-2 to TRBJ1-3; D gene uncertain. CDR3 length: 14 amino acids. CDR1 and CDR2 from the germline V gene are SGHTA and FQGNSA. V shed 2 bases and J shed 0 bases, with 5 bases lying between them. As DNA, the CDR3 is TGTGCCAGCAGCTTATTGCGCTCTGGAAACACCATATATTTT. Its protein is CASSLLRSGNTIYF.

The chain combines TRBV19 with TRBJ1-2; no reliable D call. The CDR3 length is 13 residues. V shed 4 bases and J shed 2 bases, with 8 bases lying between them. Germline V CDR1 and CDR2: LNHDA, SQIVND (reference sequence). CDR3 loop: CASSKGGNYGYTF. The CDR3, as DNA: TGTGCCAGTAGTAAGGGAGGGAACTATGGCTACACCTTC.

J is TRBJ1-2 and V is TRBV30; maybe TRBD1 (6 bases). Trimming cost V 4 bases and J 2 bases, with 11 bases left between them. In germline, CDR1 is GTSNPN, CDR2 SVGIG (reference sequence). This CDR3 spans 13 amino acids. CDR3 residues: CAWNVQGNYGYTF. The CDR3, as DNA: TGTGCCTGGAACGTACAGGGAAACTATGGCTACACCTTC.

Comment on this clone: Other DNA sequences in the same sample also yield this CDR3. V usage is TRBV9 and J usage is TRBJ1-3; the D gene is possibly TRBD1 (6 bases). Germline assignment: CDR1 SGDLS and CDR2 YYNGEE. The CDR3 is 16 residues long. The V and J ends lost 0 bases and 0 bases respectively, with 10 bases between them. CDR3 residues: CASSVDQGSSGNTIYF. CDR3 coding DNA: TGTGCCAGCAGCGTAGATCAGGGGAGCTCTGGAAACACCATATATTTT.

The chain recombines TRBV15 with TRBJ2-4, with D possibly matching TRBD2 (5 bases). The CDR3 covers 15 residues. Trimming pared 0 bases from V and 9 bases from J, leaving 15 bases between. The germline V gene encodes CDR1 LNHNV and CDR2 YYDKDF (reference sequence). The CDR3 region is CATSREGLGSGIQYF. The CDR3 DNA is TGTGCCACCAGCAGAGAGGGATTGGGGAGTGGCATTCAGTACTTC.

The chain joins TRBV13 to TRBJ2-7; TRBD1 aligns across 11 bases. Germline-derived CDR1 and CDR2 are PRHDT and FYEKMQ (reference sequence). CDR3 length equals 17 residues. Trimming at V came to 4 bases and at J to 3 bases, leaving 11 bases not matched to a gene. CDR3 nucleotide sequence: TGTGCCAGCAGCTCTAGACCGGGACAGGGGGATTTCTACGAGCAGTACTTC. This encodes CASSSRPGQGDFYEQYF.

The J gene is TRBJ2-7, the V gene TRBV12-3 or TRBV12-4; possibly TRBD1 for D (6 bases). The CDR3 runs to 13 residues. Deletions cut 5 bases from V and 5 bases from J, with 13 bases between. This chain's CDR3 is CASSHTGPHEQYF. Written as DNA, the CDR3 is TGTGCCAGCAGTCATACAGGGCCCCACGAGCAGTACTTC.

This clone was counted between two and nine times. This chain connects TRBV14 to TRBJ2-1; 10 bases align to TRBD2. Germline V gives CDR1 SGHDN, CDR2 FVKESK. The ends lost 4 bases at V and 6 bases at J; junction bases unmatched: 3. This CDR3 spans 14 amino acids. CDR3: CASSPSGRFNEQFF. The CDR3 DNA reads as TGTGCCAGCAGCCCTAGCGGGAGATTCAATGAGCAGTTCTTC.